The clone carrying this T cell receptor beta chain was observed a handful of times. The V gene end was trimmed by 0 bases and the J gene end by 0 bases; junction bases not matched to a gene: 6. The germline V gene encodes CDR1 LNHNV and CDR2 YYDKDF (reference sequence). The CDR3 length is 18 residues. These data originate in a study of T-cell reconstitution after alpha-beta-depleted transplantation in children. It was with unique molecular identifiers that the TCRbeta library was prepared. TCRdb itself ran the PCR reads through MiXCR, one entry per CDR3 protein. The table includes 360,000 or so distinct CDR3 sequences, roughly 22% detected once.

V usage is TRBV15 and J usage is TRBJ2-1; 9 bases agree with TRBD2. The sequence came from a human donor who donated a stem cell graft to a child with acute myeloid leukemia. Sequences were derived from PBMCs from the stem cell graft donor, sampled from the stem cell graft. CDR3 sequence: CATSRDTAGGSSYNEQFF. The CDR3 DNA reads TGTGCCACCAGCAGAGATACGGCGGGAGGGAGCTCCTACAATGAGCAGTTCTTC.